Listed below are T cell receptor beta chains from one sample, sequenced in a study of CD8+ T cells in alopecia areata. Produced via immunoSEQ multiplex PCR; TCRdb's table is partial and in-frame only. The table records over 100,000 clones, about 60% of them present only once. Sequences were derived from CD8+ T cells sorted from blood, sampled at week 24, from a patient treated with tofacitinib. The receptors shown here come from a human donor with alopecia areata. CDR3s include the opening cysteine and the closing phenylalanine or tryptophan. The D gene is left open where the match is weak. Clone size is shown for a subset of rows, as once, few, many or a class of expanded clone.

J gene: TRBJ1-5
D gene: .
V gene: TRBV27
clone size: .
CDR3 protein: CASSGGEGQPQHF
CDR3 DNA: TGTGCCAGCAGTGGAGGGGAGGGTCAGCCCCAGCATTTT

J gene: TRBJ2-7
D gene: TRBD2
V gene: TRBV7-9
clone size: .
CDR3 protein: CASSLGEGSYEQYF
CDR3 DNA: TGTGCCAGCAGCTTAGGGGAGGGCTCCTACGAGCAGTACTTC

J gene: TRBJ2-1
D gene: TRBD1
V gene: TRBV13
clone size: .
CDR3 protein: CASSGTASEQFF
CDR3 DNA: TGTGCCAGCAGCGGGACAGCTTCGGAGCAGTTCTTC

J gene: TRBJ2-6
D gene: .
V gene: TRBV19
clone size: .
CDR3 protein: CASTRRGSLLSGANVLTF
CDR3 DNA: TGTGCCAGTACCCGAAGGGGGTCCCTCCTCTCTGGGGCCAACGTCCTGACTTTC

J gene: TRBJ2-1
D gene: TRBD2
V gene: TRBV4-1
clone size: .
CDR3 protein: CASSQELAGYNEQFF
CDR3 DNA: TGCGCCAGCAGCCAGGAACTAGCGGGGTACAATGAGCAGTTCTTC

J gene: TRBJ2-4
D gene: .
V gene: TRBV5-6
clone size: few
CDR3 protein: CASSYALGQIAKNIQYF
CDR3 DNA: TGTGCCAGCAGCTACGCCCTCGGACAGATAGCCAAAAACATTCAGTACTTC

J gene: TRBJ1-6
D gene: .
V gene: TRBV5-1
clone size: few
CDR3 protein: CASSLSRPDIYNSPLHF
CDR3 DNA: TGCGCCAGCAGCTTAAGCCGACCGGACATTTATAATTCACCCCTCCACTTT

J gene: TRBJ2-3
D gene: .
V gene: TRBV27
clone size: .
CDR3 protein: CASTFSFTDTQYF
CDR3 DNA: TGTGCCAGCACGTTTTCGTTCACAGATACGCAGTATTTT

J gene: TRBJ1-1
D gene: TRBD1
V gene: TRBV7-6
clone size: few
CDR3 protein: CASSLQGVRGKWTEAFF
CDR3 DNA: TGTGCCAGCAGCCTCCAGGGGGTAAGGGGGAAGTGGACTGAAGCTTTCTTT

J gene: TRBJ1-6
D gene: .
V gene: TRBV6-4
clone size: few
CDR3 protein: CASSAGDNSPLHF
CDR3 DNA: TGTGCCAGCAGTGCAGGGGATAATTCACCCCTCCACTTT

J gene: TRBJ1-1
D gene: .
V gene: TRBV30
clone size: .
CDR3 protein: CAWSDGDTEAFF
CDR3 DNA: TGTGCCTGGAGCGACGGGGACACTGAAGCTTTCTTT

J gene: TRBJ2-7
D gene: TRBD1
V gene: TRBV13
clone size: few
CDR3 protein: CASSTGTETYEQYF
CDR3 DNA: TGTGCCAGCAGCACCGGGACAGAAACCTACGAGCAGTACTTC

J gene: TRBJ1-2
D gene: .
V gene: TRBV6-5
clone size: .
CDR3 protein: CASSYHKSGFEGYTF
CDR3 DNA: TGTGCCAGCAGTTACCACAAGTCAGGCTTCGAGGGCTACACCTTC

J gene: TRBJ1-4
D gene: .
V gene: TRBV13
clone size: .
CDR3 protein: CASSLEGGSEKLFF
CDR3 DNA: TGTGCCAGCAGCTTAGAAGGGGGATCTGAAAAACTGTTTTTT

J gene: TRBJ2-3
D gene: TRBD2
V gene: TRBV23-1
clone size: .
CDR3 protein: CASSQSPPGGLGTDTQYF
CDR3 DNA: TGCGCCAGCAGTCAATCCCCTCCGGGAGGGTTAGGCACAGATACGCAGTATTTT

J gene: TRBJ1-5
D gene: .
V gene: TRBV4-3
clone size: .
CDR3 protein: CASSQDNQPQHF
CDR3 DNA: TGCGCCAGCAGCCAAGACAATCAGCCCCAGCATTTT

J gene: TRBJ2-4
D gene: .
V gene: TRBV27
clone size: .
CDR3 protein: CASRRRNRGPRDIQYF
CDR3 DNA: TGTGCCAGCAGGAGACGAAACAGAGGGCCCCGGGACATTCAGTACTTC

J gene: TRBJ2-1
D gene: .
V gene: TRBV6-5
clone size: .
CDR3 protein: CASSYPEGNEQFF
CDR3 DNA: TGTGCCAGCAGTTACCCGGAGGGTAATGAGCAGTTCTTC

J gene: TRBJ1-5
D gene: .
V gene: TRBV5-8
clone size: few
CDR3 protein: CASTLGLQPQHF
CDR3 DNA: TGTGCCAGCACCCTGGGGCTTCAGCCCCAGCATTTT

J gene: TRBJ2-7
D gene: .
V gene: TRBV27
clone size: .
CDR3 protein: CASSFGQRTGEQYF
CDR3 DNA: TGTGCCAGCAGTTTCGGGCAGCGGACGGGGGAGCAGTACTTC

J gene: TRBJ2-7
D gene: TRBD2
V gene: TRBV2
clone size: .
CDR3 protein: CASGAGYEQYF
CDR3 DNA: TGTGCCAGCGGAGCGGGATACGAGCAGTACTTC

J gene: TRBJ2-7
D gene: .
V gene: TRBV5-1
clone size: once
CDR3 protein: CASSPRGGAWYEQYF
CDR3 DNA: TGCGCCAGCAGCCCACGGGGCGGAGCTTGGTACGAGCAGTACTTC

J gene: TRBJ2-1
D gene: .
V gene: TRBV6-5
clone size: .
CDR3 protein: CASTHQQGSANEQFF
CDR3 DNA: TGTGCCAGCACCCACCAACAGGGATCCGCCAATGAGCAGTTCTTC

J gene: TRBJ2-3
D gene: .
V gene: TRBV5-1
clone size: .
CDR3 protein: CASSPWGGAGTDTQYF
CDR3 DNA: TGCGCCAGCAGCCCCTGGGGGGGCGCGGGCACAGATACGCAGTATTTT

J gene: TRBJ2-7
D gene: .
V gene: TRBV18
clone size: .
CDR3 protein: CASSPPLRPDEQYF
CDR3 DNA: TGTGCCAGCTCACCACCCCTACGGCCAGACGAGCAGTACTTC

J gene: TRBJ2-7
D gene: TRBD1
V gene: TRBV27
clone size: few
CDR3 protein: CASSIWTGDEQYF
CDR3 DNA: TGTGCCAGCAGTATCTGGACAGGGGACGAGCAGTACTTC

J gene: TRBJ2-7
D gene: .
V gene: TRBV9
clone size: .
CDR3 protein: CASSVEGEIYYEQYF
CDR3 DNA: TGTGCCAGCAGCGTAGAAGGAGAGATATACTACGAGCAGTACTTC

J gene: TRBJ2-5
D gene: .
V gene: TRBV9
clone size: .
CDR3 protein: CASSGLFGGTKETQYF
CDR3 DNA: TGTGCCAGCAGCGGGCTCTTCGGGGGTACTAAAGAGACCCAGTACTTC

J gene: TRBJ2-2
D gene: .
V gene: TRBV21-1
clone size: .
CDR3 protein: CASSKRDNTGELFF
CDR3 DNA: TGTGCCAGCAGCAAACGGGACAACACCGGGGAGCTGTTTTTT

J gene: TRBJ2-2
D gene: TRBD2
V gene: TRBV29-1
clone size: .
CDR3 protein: CSVLAGRNTGELFF
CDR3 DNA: TGCAGCGTTTTAGCGGGGAGGAACACCGGGGAGCTGTTTTTT

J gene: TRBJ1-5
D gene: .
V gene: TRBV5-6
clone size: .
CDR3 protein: CASSLTGPLNQPQHF
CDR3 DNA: TGTGCCAGCAGCTTGACAGGGCCCCTCAATCAGCCCCAGCATTTT

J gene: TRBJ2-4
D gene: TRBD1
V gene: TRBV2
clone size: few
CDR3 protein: CASTTRRAGGLDIQYF
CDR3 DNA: TGTGCCAGCACAACCCGGCGGGCAGGGGGTCTGGACATTCAGTACTTC

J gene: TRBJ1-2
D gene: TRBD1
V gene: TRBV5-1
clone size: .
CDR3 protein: CASSTRTGTMGYTF
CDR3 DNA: TGCGCCAGCAGCACCAGGACAGGAACTATGGGCTACACCTTC

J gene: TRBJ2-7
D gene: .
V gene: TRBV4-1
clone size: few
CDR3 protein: CASRWDTETYEQYF
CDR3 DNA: TGCGCCAGCAGATGGGACACCGAAACCTACGAGCAGTACTTC

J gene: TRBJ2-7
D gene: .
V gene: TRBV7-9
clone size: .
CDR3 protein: CASSPADSHPYEQYF
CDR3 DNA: TGTGCCAGCAGCCCAGCGGACAGTCACCCCTACGAGCAGTACTTC

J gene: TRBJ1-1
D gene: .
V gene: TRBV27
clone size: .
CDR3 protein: CASTIGGLNTEAFF
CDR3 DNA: TGTGCCAGCACCATCGGGGGCCTGAACACTGAAGCTTTCTTT

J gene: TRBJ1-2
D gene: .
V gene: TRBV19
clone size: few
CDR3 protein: CASSISGGDAYGYTF
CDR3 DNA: TGTGCCAGTAGTATCTCTGGGGGCGATGCCTATGGCTACACCTTC

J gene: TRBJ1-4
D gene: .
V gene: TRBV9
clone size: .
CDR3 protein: CASSPDRPFEKLFF
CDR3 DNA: TGTGCCAGCAGCCCGGACAGACCTTTTGAAAAACTGTTTTTT